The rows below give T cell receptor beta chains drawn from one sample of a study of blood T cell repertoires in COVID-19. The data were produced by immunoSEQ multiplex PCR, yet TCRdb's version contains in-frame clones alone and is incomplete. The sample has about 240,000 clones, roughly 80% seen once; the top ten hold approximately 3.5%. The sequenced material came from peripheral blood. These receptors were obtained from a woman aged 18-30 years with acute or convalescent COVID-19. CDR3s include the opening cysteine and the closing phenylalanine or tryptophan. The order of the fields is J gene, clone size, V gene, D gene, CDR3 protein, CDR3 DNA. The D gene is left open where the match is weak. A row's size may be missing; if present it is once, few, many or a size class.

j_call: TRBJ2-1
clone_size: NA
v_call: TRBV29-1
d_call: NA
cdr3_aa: CSVEDRGPYNEQFF
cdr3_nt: TGCAGCGTTGAAGATCGCGGGCCTTACAATGAGCAGTTCTTC

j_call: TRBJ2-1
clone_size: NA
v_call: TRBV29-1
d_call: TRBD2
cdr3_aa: CSVGGPSGSYNEQFF
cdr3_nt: TGCAGCGTTGGTGGCCCTAGCGGGAGTTACAATGAGCAGTTCTTC

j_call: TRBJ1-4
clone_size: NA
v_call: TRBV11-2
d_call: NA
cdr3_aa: CASSLNRVGEKLFF
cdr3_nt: TGTGCCAGCAGCCTTAACAGGGTTGGTGAAAAACTGTTTTTT

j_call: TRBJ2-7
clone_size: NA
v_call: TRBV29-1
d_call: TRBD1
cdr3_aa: CSVELTGEFPYEQYF
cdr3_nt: TGCAGCGTTGAATTAACAGGGGAGTTCCCCTACGAGCAGTACTTC

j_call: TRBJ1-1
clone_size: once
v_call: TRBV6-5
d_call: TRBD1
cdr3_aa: CASSYGTANTEAFF
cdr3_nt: TGTGCCAGCAGTTACGGGACAGCCAACACTGAAGCTTTCTTT

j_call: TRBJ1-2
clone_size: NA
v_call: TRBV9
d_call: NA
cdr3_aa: CASRTGQGYTF
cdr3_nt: TGTGCCAGCAGGACAGGCCAAGGCTACACCTTC

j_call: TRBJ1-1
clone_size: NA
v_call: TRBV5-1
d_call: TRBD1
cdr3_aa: CASQFDRGNTEAFF
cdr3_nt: TGCGCCAGCCAATTCGACAGGGGAAACACTGAAGCTTTCTTT

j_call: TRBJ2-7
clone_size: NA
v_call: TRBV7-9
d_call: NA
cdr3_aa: CARGDEQYF
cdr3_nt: TGTGCCAGGGGAGACGAGCAGTACTTC

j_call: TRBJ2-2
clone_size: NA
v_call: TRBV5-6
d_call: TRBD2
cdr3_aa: CASSLVSGLAGIGELFF
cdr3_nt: TGTGCCAGCAGCTTGGTTTCTGGACTAGCGGGTATCGGGGAGCTGTTTTTT

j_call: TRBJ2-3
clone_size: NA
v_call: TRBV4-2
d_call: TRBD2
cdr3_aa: CASSLTGTSGSRGTDTQYF
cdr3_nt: TGTGCCAGCAGCCTAACCGGGACTAGCGGGAGTAGGGGCACAGATACGCAGTATTTT

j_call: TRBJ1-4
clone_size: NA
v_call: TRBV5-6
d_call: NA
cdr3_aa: CASSLRGTNEKLFF
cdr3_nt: TGTGCCAGCAGCTTGAGAGGGACTAATGAAAAACTGTTTTTT

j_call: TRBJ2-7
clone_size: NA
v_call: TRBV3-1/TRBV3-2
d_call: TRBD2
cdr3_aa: CASSQGLAEPFRVAYEQYF
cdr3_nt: TGTGCCAGCAGCCAAGGACTAGCGGAACCCTTCCGGGTCGCCTACGAGCAGTACTTC

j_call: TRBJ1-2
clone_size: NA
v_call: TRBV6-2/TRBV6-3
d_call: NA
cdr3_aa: CASSYSVASNYGYTF
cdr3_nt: TGTGCCAGCAGTTACTCTGTTGCGTCCAACTATGGCTACACCTTC

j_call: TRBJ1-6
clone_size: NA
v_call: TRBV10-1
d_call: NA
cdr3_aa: CASSESNGGAGPIGGSPLHF
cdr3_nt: TGCGCCAGCAGTGAGTCGAACGGAGGGGCAGGTCCGATAGGAGGGTCACCCCTCCACTTT

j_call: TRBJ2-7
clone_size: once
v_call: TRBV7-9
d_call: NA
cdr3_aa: CASSPHSQDEQYF
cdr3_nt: TGTGCCAGCAGCCCCCACAGCCAAGACGAGCAGTACTTC

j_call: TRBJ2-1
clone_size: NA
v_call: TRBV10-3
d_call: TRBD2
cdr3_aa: CAISESSGSRSSYNEQFF
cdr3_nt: TGTGCCATCAGTGAGTCTAGCGGGTCGCGGAGCTCCTACAATGAGCAGTTCTTC

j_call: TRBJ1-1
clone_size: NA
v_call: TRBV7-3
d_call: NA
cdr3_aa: CASSLDSNTEAFF
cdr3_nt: TGTGCCAGCAGCCTCGACAGTAACACTGAAGCTTTCTTT

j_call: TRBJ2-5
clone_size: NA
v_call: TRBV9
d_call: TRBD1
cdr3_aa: CASSPRQGEGTQYF
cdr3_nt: TGTGCCAGCAGCCCCCGACAGGGTGAGGGGACCCAGTACTTC

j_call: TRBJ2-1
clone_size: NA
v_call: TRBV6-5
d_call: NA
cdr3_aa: CASRESSYNEQFF
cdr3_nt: TGTGCCAGTCGGGAGAGCAGCTACAATGAGCAGTTCTTC

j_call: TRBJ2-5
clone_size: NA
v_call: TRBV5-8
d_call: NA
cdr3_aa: CASSRVGLFQETQYF
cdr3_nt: TGTGCCAGCAGCCGAGTCGGTTTATTCCAAGAGACCCAGTACTTC

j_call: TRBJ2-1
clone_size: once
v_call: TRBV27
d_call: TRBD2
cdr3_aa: CASRTWREGYNEQFF
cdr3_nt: TGTGCCAGCAGGACCTGGCGGGAGGGTTACAATGAGCAGTTCTTC

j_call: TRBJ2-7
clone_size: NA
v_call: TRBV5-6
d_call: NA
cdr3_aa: CASSFGGGHEQYF
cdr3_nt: TGTGCCAGCAGTTTCGGAGGAGGCCACGAGCAGTACTTC

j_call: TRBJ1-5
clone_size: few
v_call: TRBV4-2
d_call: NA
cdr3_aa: CASSPSRGSNQPQHF
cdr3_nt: TGTGCCAGCAGTCCAAGCAGGGGTAGCAATCAGCCCCAGCATTTT

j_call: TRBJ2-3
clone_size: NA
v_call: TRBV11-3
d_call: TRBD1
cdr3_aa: CASSLDSQGLGTQYF
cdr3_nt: TGTGCCAGCAGCTTGGACTCACAGGGGTTGGGTACGCAGTATTTT

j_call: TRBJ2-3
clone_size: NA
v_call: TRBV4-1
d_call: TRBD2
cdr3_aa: CASSREGLAGEGTQYF
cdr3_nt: TGCGCCAGCAGCCGCGAGGGACTAGCGGGAGAGGGTACGCAGTATTTT

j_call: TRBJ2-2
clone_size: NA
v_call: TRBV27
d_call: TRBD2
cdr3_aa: CASSSLAGADTGELFF
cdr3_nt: TGTGCCAGCAGTTCGCTAGCGGGAGCTGACACCGGGGAGCTGTTTTTT

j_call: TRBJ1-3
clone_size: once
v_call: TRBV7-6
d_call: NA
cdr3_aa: CASSQQASSGNTIYF
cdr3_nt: TGTGCCAGCAGCCAACAGGCCAGCTCTGGAAACACCATATATTTT

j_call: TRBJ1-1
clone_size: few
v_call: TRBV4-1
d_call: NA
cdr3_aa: CASSPTWTEMNTEAFF
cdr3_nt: TGCGCCAGCAGCCCTACATGGACAGAGATGAACACTGAAGCTTTCTTT

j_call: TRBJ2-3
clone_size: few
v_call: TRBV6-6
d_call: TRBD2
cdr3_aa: CASTGLAGLVTDTQYF
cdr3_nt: TGTGCCAGCACGGGACTAGCGGGCCTAGTCACAGATACGCAGTATTTT

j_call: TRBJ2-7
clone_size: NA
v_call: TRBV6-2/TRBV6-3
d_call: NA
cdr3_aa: CASSYSTYGFYEQYF
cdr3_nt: TGTGCCAGCAGTTACTCGACATACGGTTTCTACGAGCAGTACTTC

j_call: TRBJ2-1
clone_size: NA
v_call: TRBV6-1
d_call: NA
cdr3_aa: CASSEANSGRGQGNEQFF
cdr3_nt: TGTGCCAGCAGTGAAGCAAATAGCGGGAGGGGACAGGGGAATGAGCAGTTCTTC

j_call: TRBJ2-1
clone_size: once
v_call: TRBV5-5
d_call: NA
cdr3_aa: CASSLYQGMGNEQFF
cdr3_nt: TGTGCCAGCAGCTTGTACCAGGGGATGGGAAATGAGCAGTTCTTC

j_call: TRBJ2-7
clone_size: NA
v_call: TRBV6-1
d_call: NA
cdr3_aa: CASSIAAYVNEQYF
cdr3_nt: TGTGCCAGCAGTATTGCCGCCTACGTGAACGAGCAGTACTTC

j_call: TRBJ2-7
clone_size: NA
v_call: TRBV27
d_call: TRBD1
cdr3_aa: CASSSLKRDSSYEQYF
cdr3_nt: TGTGCCAGCAGTTCCCTTAAACGGGACAGTTCTTACGAGCAGTACTTC

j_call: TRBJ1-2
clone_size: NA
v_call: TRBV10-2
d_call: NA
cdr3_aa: CASSESPTAPYGYTF
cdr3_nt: TGCGCCAGCAGTGAGTCCCCGACAGCTCCTTATGGCTACACCTTC

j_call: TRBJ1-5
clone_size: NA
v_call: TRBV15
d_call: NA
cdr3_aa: CATSRTGINQPQHF
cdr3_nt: TGTGCCACCAGCCGTACAGGGATCAATCAGCCCCAGCATTTT

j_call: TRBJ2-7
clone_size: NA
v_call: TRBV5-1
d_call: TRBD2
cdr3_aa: CASSLGGLAGPYEQYF
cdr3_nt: TGCGCCAGCAGCTTGGGGGGACTAGCGGGTCCCTACGAGCAGTACTTC

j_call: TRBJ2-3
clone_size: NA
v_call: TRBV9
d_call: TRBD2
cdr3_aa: CASSVGGRPPTDTQYF
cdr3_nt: TGTGCCAGCAGCGTAGGCGGGAGGCCACCCACAGATACGCAGTATTTT

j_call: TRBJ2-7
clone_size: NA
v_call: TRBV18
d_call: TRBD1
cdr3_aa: CASSPRTGQRDEQYF
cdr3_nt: TGTGCCAGCTCACCGAGGACAGGACAGAGGGACGAGCAGTACTTC

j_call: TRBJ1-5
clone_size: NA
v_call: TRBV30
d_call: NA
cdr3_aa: CAWSSNEGFYQPQHF
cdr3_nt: TGTGCCTGGAGCTCAAATGAGGGATTTTATCAGCCCCAGCATTTT

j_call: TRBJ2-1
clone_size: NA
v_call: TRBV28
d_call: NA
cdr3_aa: CASRDTSSYNEQFF
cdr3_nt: TGTGCCAGTAGGGACACATCCTCCTACAATGAGCAGTTCTTC

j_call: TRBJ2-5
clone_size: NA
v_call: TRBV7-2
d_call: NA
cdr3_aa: CASSFGRETQYF
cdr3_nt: TGTGCCAGCAGCTTTGGCAGAGAGACCCAGTACTTC

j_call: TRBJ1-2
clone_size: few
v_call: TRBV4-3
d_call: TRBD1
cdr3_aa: CASSQQQGRWDGYTF
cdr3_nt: TGCGCCAGCAGCCAGCAACAGGGGCGGTGGGATGGCTACACCTTC

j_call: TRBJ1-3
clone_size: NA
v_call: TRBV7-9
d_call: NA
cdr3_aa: CASSSWTETAGNTIYF
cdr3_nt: TGTGCCAGCAGCTCTTGGACCGAGACAGCTGGAAACACCATATATTTT

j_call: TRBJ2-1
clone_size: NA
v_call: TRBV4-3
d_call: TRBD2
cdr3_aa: CASSQEGSGSPREQFF
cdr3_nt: TGCGCCAGCAGCCAAGAGGGGAGCGGGAGTCCCCGCGAGCAGTTCTTC

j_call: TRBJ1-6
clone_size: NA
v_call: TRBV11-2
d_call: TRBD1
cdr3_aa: CASSLDGTVMYSGSNSPLHF
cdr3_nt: TGTGCCAGCAGCTTAGACGGGACAGTAATGTACTCGGGTAGTAATTCACCCCTCCACTTT

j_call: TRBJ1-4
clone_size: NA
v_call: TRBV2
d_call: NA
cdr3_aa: CASLPGDNEKLFF
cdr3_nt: TGTGCCAGCTTACCAGGGGACAATGAAAAACTGTTTTTT

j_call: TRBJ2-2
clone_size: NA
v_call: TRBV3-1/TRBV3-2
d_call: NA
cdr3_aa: CASSQGGENTGELFF
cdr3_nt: TGTGCCAGCAGCCAAGGGGGGGAAAACACCGGGGAGCTGTTTTTT